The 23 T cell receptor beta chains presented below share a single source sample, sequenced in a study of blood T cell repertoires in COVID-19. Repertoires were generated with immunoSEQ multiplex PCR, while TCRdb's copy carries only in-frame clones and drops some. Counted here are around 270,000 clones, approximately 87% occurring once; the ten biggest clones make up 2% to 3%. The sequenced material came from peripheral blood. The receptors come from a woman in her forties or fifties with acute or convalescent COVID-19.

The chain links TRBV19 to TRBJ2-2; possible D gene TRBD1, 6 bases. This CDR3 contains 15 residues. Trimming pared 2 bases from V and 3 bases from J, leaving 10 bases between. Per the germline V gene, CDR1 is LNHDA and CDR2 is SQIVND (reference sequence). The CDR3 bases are TGTGCCAGTAGTATAAGCCAGGGGTACACCGGGGAGCTGTTTTTT. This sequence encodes CASSISQGYTGELFF.

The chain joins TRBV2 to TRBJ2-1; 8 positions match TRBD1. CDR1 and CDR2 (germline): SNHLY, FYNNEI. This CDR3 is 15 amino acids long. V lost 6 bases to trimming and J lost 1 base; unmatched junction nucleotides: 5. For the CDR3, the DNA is TGTGCCAGCAGCGACAGGGGTCCTTCCTACAATGAGCAGTTCTTC. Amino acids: CASSDRGPSYNEQFF.

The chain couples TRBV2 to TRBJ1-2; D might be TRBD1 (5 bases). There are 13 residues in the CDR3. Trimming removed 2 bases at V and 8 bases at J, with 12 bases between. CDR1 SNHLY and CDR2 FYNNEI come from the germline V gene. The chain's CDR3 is CASSETGPRGYTF. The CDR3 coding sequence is TGTGCCAGCAGTGAAACAGGACCGAGGGGCTACACCTTC.

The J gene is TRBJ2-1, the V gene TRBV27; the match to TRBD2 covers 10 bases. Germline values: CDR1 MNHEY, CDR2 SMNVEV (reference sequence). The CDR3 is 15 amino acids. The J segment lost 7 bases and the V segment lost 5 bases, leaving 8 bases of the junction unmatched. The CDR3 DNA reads TGTGCCAGCAGTCTCGGACTAGCGGTTTCTAATGAGCAGTTCTTC. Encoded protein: CASSLGLAVSNEQFF.

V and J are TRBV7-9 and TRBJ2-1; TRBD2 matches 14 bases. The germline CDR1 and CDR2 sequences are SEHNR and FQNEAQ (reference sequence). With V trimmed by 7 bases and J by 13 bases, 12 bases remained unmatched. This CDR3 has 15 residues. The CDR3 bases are TGTGCCAGCACCGCAGTAGGACTAGCGGGAGGAATTCAGTTCTTC. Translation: CASTAVGLAGGIQFF.

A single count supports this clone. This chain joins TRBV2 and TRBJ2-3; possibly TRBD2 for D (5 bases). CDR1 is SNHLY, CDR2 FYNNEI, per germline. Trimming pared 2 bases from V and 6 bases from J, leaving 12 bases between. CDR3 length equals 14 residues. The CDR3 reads CASSERRPPDTQYF. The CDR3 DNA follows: TGTGCCAGCAGTGAAAGGAGGCCTCCGGATACGCAGTATTTT.

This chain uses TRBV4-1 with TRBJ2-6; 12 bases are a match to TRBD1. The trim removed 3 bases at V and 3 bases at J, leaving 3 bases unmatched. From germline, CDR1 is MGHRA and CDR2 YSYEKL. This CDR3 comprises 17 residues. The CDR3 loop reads CASSHGTGGNGANVLTF. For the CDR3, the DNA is TGCGCCAGCAGCCATGGGACAGGGGGCAATGGGGCCAACGTCCTGACTTTC.

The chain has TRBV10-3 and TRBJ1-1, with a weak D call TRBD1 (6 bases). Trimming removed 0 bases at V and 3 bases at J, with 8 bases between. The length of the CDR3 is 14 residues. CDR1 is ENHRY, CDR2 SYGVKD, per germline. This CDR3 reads CAISESSGDTEAFF. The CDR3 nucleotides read TGTGCCATCAGTGAGTCGTCAGGGGACACTGAAGCTTTCTTT.

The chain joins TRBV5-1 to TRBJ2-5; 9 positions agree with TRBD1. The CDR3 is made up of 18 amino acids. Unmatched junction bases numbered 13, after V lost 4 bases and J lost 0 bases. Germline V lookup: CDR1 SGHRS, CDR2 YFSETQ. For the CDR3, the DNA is TGCGCCAGCAGCACACCGTTAATCCGGGACAGGGACCAAGAGACCCAGTACTTC. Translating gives CASSTPLIRDRDQETQYF.

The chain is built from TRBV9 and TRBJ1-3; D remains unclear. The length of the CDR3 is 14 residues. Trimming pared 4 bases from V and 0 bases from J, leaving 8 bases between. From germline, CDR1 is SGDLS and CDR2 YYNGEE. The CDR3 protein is CASSSADSGNTIYF. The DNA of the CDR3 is TGTGCCAGCAGCTCGGCGGACTCTGGAAACACCATATATTTT.

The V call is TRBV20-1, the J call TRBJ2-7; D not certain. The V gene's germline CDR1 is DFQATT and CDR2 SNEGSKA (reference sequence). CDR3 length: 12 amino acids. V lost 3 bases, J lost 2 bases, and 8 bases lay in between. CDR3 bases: TGCAGTGCTAGTAACAGACCCTACGAGCAGTACTTC. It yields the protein CSASNRPYEQYF.

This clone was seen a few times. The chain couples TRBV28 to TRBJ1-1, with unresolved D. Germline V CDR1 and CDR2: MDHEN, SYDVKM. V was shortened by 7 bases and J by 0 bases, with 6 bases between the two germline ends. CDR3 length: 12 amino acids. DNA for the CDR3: TGTGCCAGCACTCCCCTGAACACTGAAGCTTTCTTT. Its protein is CASTPLNTEAFF.

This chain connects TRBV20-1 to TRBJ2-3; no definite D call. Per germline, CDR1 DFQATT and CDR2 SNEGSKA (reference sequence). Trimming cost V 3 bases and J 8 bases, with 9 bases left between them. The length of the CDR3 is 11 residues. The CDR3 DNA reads TGCAGTGCTAGCATCCCGAGTACGCAGTATTTT. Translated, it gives CSASIPSTQYF.

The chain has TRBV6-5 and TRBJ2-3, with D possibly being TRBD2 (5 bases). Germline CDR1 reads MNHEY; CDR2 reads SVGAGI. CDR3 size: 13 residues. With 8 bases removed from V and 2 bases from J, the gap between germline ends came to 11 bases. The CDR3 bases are TGTGCCAGCCTCAGGACTCTCACAGATACGCAGTATTTT. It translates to CASLRTLTDTQYF.

The CDR3 is CASSLVWRDNTGELFF. The DNA for the CDR3 is TGTGCCAGCAGCTTAGTGTGGAGAGATAACACCGGGGAGCTGTTTTTT. The gene calls are TRBV7-9 and TRBJ2-2, with D unresolved. Germline-derived CDR1 and CDR2 are SEHNR and FQNEAQ (reference sequence). V gave up 1 base and J gave up 2 bases, with 11 bases separating them. The CDR3 loop spans 16 amino acids.

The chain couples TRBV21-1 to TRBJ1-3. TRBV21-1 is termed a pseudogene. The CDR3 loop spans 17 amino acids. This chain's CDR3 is CASSKNSGERAGNTIYF. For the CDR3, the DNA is TGTGCCAGCAGCAAAAATTCGGGAGAGAGGGCGGGAAACACCATATATTTT.

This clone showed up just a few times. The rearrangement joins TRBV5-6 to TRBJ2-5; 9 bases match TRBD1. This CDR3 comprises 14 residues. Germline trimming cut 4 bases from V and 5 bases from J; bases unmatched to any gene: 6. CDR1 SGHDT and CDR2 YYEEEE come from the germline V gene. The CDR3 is CASSRTGVGETQYF. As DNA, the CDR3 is TGTGCCAGCAGCCGGACAGGGGTGGGGGAGACCCAGTACTTC.

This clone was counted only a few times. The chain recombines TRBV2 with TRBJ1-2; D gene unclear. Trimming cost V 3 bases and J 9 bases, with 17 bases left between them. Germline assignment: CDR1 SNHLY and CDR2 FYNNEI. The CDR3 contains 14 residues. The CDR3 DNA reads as TGTGCCAGCAGTGATCTAGTGAGGACTCACAGCTACACCTTC. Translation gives CASSDLVRTHSYTF.

The CDR3 DNA is TGTGCCACCAGTGAAGTGGGGGGACTGGGGACTAGAAGAGATACGCAGTATTTT. Its translation: CATSEVGGLGTRRDTQYF. The gene calls are TRBV24-1 and TRBJ2-3; 8 nucleotides align to TRBD2. This CDR3 spans 18 amino acids. Germline CDR1 reads KGHDR; CDR2 reads SFDVKD. The junction had 16 bases not matched to a gene; V was cut back by 4 bases and J by 5 bases.

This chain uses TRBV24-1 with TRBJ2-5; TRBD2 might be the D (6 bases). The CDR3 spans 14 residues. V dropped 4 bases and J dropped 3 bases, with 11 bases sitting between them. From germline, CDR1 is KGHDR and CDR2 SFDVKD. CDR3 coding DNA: TGTGCCACCAGTGACCGGACTAACAAAGAGACCCAGTACTTC. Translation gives CATSDRTNKETQYF.

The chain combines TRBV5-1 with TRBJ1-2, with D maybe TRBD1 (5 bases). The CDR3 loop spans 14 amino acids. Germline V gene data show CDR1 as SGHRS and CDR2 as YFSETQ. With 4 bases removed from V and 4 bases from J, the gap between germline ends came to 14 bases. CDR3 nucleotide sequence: TGCGCCAGCAGCCCCAGCGGGACTGTCTATGGCTACACCTTC. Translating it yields CASSPSGTVYGYTF.

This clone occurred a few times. The CDR3 spells CASRVTGARNTEAFF. The CDR3 nucleotides read TGTGCCAGCAGGGTCACAGGGGCGAGAAACACTGAAGCTTTCTTT. The chain has TRBV6-5 and TRBJ1-1; 7 bases match TRBD1. Per the germline V gene, CDR1 is MNHEY and CDR2 is SVGAGI. This CDR3 comprises 15 residues. With V trimmed by 6 bases and J by 2 bases, 9 bases remained unmatched.

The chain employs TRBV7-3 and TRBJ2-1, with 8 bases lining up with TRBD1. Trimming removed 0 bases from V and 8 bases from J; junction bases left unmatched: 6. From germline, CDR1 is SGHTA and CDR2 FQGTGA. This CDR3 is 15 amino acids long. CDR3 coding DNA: TGTGCCAGCAGCTTAACGACAGGGGAGTTCGATGAGCAGTTCTTC. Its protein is CASSLTTGEFDEQFF.